These 20 T cell receptor beta chains were sequenced from one sample in a study of control samples from healthy donors and cancer patients. Clones were read by immunoSEQ multiplex PCR, and TCRdb kept only the in-frame ones, dropping some. The sample carries some 99,000 clones, roughly nine tenths recorded once. The source material was blood. These receptors all stem from a human donor in good health. The donor label of this sample is uncertain.

The genes are TRBV19 and TRBJ1-4, with a weak D call TRBD1 (5 bases). Per germline, CDR1 LNHDA and CDR2 SQIVND (reference sequence). Trimming shortened V by 7 bases and J by 3 bases, and 15 bases separated the two germline ends. The CDR3 is 15 residues long. This chain's CDR3 is CASTTSQTANEKLFF. The CDR3 DNA sequence: TGTGCCAGTACTACCTCACAGACAGCTAATGAAAAACTGTTTTTT.

This clone occurred a few times. The chain has TRBV7-8 and TRBJ2-1, with TRBD2 matching over 11 bases. CDR3 size: 16 residues. CDR1 is SGHVS and CDR2 is FQNEAQ in the germline V gene. The ends lost 1 base at V and 9 bases at J; junction bases unmatched: 8. The CDR3 DNA follows: TGTGCCAGCAGCTTAGGACCTAGCGGGGGGCCGAGTGAGCAGTTCTTC. Translation: CASSLGPSGGPSEQFF. Drawing the rest from reference TRBV7-8 and TRBJ2-1, the complete variable domain is GAGVSQSPRYKVAKRGQDVALRCDPISGHVSLFWYQQALGQGPEFLTYFQNEAQLDKSGLPSDRFFAERPEGSVSTLKIQRTQQEDSAVYLCASSLGPSGGPSEQFFGPGTRLTVL.

This clone is a singleton in its sample. This chain connects TRBV6-5 to TRBJ2-5, with a tentative D call TRBD1 (5 bases). The CDR3 loop spans 13 amino acids. Germline V CDR1 and CDR2: MNHEY, SVGAGI. Trimming took 0 bases from V and 4 from J, leaving 6 bases between them. CDR3 amino acids: CASSYSGAETQYF. DNA of the CDR3: TGTGCCAGCAGTTACTCAGGGGCAGAGACCCAGTACTTC.

The chain links TRBV19 to TRBJ1-5, with 7 bases identical to TRBD1. This CDR3 has 13 amino acids. Germline trimming cut 6 bases from V and 7 bases from J; bases unmatched to any gene: 6. Germline CDR1 LNHDA, CDR2 SQIVND (reference sequence). CDR3 sequence: CASRGQGDQPQHF. CDR3 bases: TGTGCCAGTAGGGGCCAGGGGGACCAGCCCCAGCATTTT.

The J gene is TRBJ2-1, the V gene TRBV3-1 (or the pseudogene TRBV3-2), with a possible D match to TRBD2 (5 bases). V was clipped by 2 bases and J by 5 bases, with 10 bases between them. The CDR3 has 14 amino acids. The germline CDR1 and CDR2 sequences are LGHDT and YNNKEL (reference sequence). The CDR3 coding sequence is TGTGCCAGCAGCCAACCCCCCGGGAACAATGAGCAGTTCTTC. Protein: CASSQPPGNNEQFF.

The V and J genes are TRBV5-6 and TRBJ2-2; D may be TRBD1 (6 bases). V shed 3 bases and J shed 6 bases, with 9 bases lying between them. Germline values: CDR1 SGHDT, CDR2 YYEEEE. This CDR3 spans 13 amino acids. CDR3 in DNA: TGTGCCAGCAGCTGGTGGGGGCCCGGGGAGCTGTTTTTT. Its translation is CASSWWGPGELFF.

The chain combines TRBV5-1 with TRBJ2-3; 11 nucleotides agree with TRBD2. Germline V gene data show CDR1 as SGHRS and CDR2 as YFSETQ. J lost 4 bases, V lost 3 bases, and 7 bases had no gene match. This CDR3 is 16 amino acids long. The CDR3 is CASSSLAGGRADTQYF. CDR3 sequence (DNA): TGCGCCAGCAGCTCCCTAGCGGGGGGTAGGGCAGATACGCAGTATTTT.

The rearrangement uses TRBV28 and TRBJ2-3, with D possibly TRBD2 on 5 matching bases. Germline V lookup: CDR1 MDHEN, CDR2 SYDVKM. V was trimmed by 4 bases and J by 4 bases, leaving 9 bases between them. The CDR3 runs 13 residues. DNA for the CDR3: TGTGCCAGCAGTTCTAGCCCCCCAGATACGCAGTATTTT. Translation gives CASSSSPPDTQYF.

The chain recombines TRBV2 with TRBJ1-1; D is uncertain. The CDR3 runs 13 residues. V gave up 7 bases and J gave up 1 base, with 10 bases separating them. CDR1 is SNHLY, CDR2 FYNNEI, per germline. The CDR3 here is CASKPHENTEAFF. The CDR3 nucleotides read TGTGCCAGCAAACCTCATGAGAACACTGAAGCTTTCTTT.

This clone was recorded a few times. This chain connects TRBV15 to TRBJ1-2, with D uncertain. V was trimmed by 0 bases and J by 1 base, leaving 12 bases between them. The CDR3 sequence is 16 residues long. Germline V gene sequence: CDR1 LNHNV, CDR2 YYDKDF (reference sequence). CDR3 region: CATSRDIVNSNYGYTF. CDR3 nucleotides: TGTGCCACCAGCAGAGATATCGTTAACAGTAACTATGGCTACACCTTC.

This clone was found many times. J is TRBJ1-5 and V is TRBV24-1; 10 bases agree with TRBD1. V was clipped by 4 bases and J by 3 bases; unmatched bases: 8. CDR3 size: 17 residues. Germline CDR1 is KGHDR and CDR2 is SFDVKD. The CDR3 DNA follows: TGTGCCACCAGTGACCGTCGACAGGGGGCCGACAATCAGCCCCAGCATTTT. It is translated as CATSDRRQGADNQPQHF.

The chain employs TRBV29-1 and TRBJ1-2; no clear D. V was cut by 7 bases and J by 0 bases, with 9 bases left in between. The CDR3 is 12 residues long. The germline gives CDR1 SQVTM, CDR2 ANQGSEA. The CDR3 is CSAGHTNYGYTF. The CDR3 DNA reads TGCAGCGCCGGCCATACTAACTATGGCTACACCTTC.

The chain links TRBV3-1 (or the pseudogene TRBV3-2) to TRBJ1-6, with 8 bases aligning to TRBD1. CDR1 and CDR2 from the germline V gene are LGHDT and YNNKEL (reference sequence). Trimming took 4 bases from V and 14 from J; bases not matched to a gene: 10. The length of the CDR3 is 14 residues. The CDR3 reads CASSLGTGSSSLHF. CDR3 in DNA: TGTGCCAGCAGCCTAGGGACAGGATCGTCGTCCCTCCACTTT.

The chain recombines TRBV6-2 or TRBV6-3 with TRBJ2-7; TRBD2 agrees at 8 bases. J gave up 3 bases and V 0 bases, and 10 bases lay outside the gene matches. Per the germline V gene, CDR1 is MNHEY and CDR2 is SVGEGT. The CDR3 extends over 17 amino acids. Written as DNA, the CDR3 is TGTGCCAGCAGTTACTCGATGCCGGGCGGGGGGTTCTACGAGCAGTACTTC. Amino acids: CASSYSMPGGGFYEQYF.

J is TRBJ2-3 and V is TRBV6-5, with D perhaps TRBD2 (6 bases). With 6 bases removed from V and 3 bases from J, the gap between germline ends came to 16 bases. Germline loops: CDR1 MNHEY, CDR2 SVGAGI. The CDR3 loop spans 15 amino acids. The CDR3: CASRFESGGTDTQYF. The DNA of the CDR3 is TGTGCCAGCAGATTCGAGAGTGGGGGGACAGATACGCAGTATTTT.

The chain uses TRBV28 and TRBJ2-7; TRBD1 is a possible D gene (6 bases). V lost 5 bases and J 3 bases, leaving 23 bases between the germline ends. Germline V CDR1 and CDR2: MDHEN, SYDVKM. The CDR3 runs to 17 residues. This chain's CDR3 is CASSPPTGTRRNYEQYF. CDR3 DNA: TGTGCCAGCAGTCCTCCGACCGGGACAAGAAGGAACTACGAGCAGTACTTC.

V and J are TRBV30 and TRBJ2-3; D is perhaps TRBD2 (5 bases). This CDR3 comprises 13 residues. Germline values: CDR1 GTSNPN, CDR2 SVGIG (reference sequence). The germline V and J ends were trimmed by 5 bases and 0 bases, with 9 bases remaining between them. The CDR3 is CAWGRTSTDTQYF. The CDR3 region has the DNA TGTGCCTGGGGGAGAACTAGCACAGATACGCAGTATTTT.

The V gene is TRBV7-9, the J gene TRBJ1-2, with TRBD1 as a possible D gene (5 bases). Per germline, CDR1 SEHNR and CDR2 FQNEAQ (reference sequence). Trimming removed 0 bases at V and 6 bases at J, with 11 bases between. This CDR3 is built from 14 residues. CDR3 coding DNA: TGTGCCAGCAGCTTAGCGAGTGGGGGAGATGGCTACACCTTC. It codes for CASSLASGGDGYTF.

The gene calls are TRBV6-5 and TRBJ2-1, with 9 bases lining up with TRBD1. With V trimmed by 5 bases and J by 5 bases, 4 bases remained unmatched. This CDR3 contains 14 residues. Looked up from germline, CDR1 is MNHEY and CDR2 is SVGAGI. In nucleotides, the CDR3 is TGTGCCAGCAGTATTGGGACAGGGAACAATGAGCAGTTCTTC. It is translated as CASSIGTGNNEQFF.

The J gene is TRBJ2-2, the V gene TRBV12-5; tentatively, D is TRBD1 (6 bases). CDR1 and CDR2 (germline): LGHNT, FRNRAP. CDR3 length: 16 residues. Trimming took off 1 base at V and 4 bases at J, with 13 bases between the two ends. In DNA, the CDR3 is TGTGCTAGTGGTTTGGGGCTAGGGGGAATCACCGGGGAGCTGTTTTTT. It yields the protein CASGLGLGGITGELFF.